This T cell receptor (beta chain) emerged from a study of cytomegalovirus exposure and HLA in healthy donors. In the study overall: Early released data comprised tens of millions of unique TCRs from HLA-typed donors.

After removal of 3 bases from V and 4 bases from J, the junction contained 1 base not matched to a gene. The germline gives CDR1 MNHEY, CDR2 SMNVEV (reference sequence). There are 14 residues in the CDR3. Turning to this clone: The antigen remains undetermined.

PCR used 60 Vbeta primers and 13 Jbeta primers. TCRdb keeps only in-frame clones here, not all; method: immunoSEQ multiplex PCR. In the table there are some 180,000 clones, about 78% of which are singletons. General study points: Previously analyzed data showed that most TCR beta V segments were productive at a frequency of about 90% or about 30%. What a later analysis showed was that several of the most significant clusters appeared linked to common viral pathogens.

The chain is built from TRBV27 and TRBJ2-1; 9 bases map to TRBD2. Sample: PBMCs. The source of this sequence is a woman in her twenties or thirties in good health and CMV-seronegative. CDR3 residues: CASSLTSGYNEQFF. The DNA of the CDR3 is TGTGCCAGCAGTTTGACTAGCGGTTACAATGAGCAGTTCTTC.